This T cell receptor beta chain was identified during a study of response to subunit inactivated influenza vaccine. This clonotype was counted a few times. In TCRdb, the RT-PCR reads were re-called with MiXCR into one record per CDR3 protein. The table shows some 540,000 distinct CDR3 sequences, with approximately 22% occurring only once. This sample also appeared in a second study, on T cells expressing NK-cell markers. That study reports: UMI-tagged 5'RACE template switching yielded the TCR beta cDNA. CD3+CD56+NKG2C+, CD3+CD56+NKG2C- and CD3+CD56-NKG2C+ T cells, once sorted, supplied the TCR beta repertoires. Among the eight sequenced donors, seven tested HCMV-seropositive and one tested seronegative. The use of an anti-gamma-delta TCR antibody, which was added in several experiments, restricted sorting to T cells expressing alpha-beta TCR.

Sequenced material: CD4+ T cells sorted from PBMCs, taken roughly 12 days after vaccination. The receptor comes from a man in his fifties or sixties who received an inactivated influenza vaccine.

CDR3: CASSPGHLRTEAFF. The CDR3 region has the DNA TGTGCCAGCAGTCCGGGACACCTCCGAACTGAAGCTTTCTTT. The chain carries TRBV3-1 and TRBJ1-1; a weak D match, TRBD1 (6 bases). Germline V gene data show CDR1 as LGHDT and CDR2 as YNNKEL (reference sequence). The length of the CDR3 is 14 residues. V was clipped by 6 bases and J by 5 bases, with 16 bases between them.